The 4 T cell receptor beta chains given below trace back to one sample, sequenced in a study of T cells in Graves' hyperthyroidism and ophthalmopathy. RNA transcripts served as the template for amplifying TCR beta CDR3 regions. Initially, a first-round RT-PCR of the TCR CDR3 employed the HTBI primer set. In TCRdb, the multiplex PCR reads were re-called with MiXCR into one record per CDR3 protein. The table includes around 500,000 distinct CDR3 sequences, about 15% detected once. Sequencing was performed on blood. These receptors came from a woman aged 25 to 39 with Graves' ophthalmopathy.

The sample holds many counts of this clonotype. The rearrangement uses TRBV5-1 and TRBJ1-1; D unclear. Per germline, CDR1 SGHRS and CDR2 YFSETQ. V shed 7 bases and J shed 6 bases, with 13 bases lying between them. CDR3 size: 12 residues. The CDR3 sequence is CASVGGDPEAFF. Here the CDR3 DNA reads TGCGCCAGCGTCGGCGGTGACCCTGAAGCTTTCTTT.

The CDR3, as DNA: TGTGCCAGCCAGGGCGGGCTGCAGCTCTCCTACGAGCAGTACTTC. Its protein is CASQGGLQLSYEQYF. V is TRBV6-2 or TRBV6-3 and J is TRBJ2-7; D tentatively fits TRBD1 or TRBD2 (5 bases each). Trimming cost V 8 bases and J 0 bases, with 17 bases left between them. Germline values: CDR1 MNHEY, CDR2 SVGEGT. This CDR3 has 15 residues.

This clonotype has just a few counts. This chain links TRBV7-9 with TRBJ2-1, with D maybe TRBD2 (6 bases). Germline assignment: CDR1 SEHNR and CDR2 FQNEAQ (reference sequence). The CDR3 runs 12 residues. CDR3 sequence: CAGGGRFDEQFF. Written as DNA, the CDR3 is TGTGCTGGAGGTGGGAGGTTTGATGAGCAGTTCTTC.

This clonotype showed up just a few times. This chain connects TRBV4-3 to TRBJ1-4; 11 bases match TRBD1. This CDR3 spans 18 amino acids. Germline V gene data show CDR1 as LGHNA and CDR2 as YSLEER. V lost 3 bases to trimming and J lost 1 base; unmatched junction nucleotides: 7. The CDR3 bases are TGCGCCAGCAGCCAGGAATGGACAGGGGGCAGAACTAATGAAAAACTGTTTTTT. Its protein is CASSQEWTGGRTNEKLFF.